The clone carrying this T cell receptor beta chain was counted once. The assay was immunoSEQ multiplex PCR, and TCRdb's table has in-frame clones only and misses some. The repertoire holds 310,000 or so clones, with approximately 88% as singletons. This specimen comes from a study of blood T cell repertoires in COVID-19. This sequence originates from a woman in her late teens or twenties who had recovered from COVID-19. Material for sequencing was PBMCs or T cells enriched from blood (not recorded which).

Here the CDR3 DNA reads TGTGCCAGCAGCTTAGACCGGGACAGGAACTATGGCTACACCTTC. Translated: CASSLDRDRNYGYTF. The chain uses TRBV5-6 and TRBJ1-2, with 8 bases lining up with TRBD1. This CDR3 has 15 amino acids. J gave up 2 bases and V 2 bases, and 5 bases lay outside the gene matches. Germline-derived CDR1 and CDR2 are SGHDT and YYEEEE.